Below, 15 T cell receptor beta chains from the same sample are listed, as sequenced in a study of T-cell reconstitution after alpha-beta-depleted transplantation in children. Unique molecular identifiers were incorporated into the prepared TCRbeta library. One entry per CDR3 protein results from TCRdb running MiXCR on the PCR reads. The sample records 490,000 or so distinct CDR3 sequences, approximately 12% being singletons. This specimen was PBMCs from the stem cell graft donor, taken from the stem cell graft. The receptors were sampled from a human donor who donated a stem cell graft to a child with combined immunodeficiency.

This clonotype has a count of ten or more. CDR3 bases: TGTGCCAGCAGTTTAGGACCGACTTCACCCCTCCACTTT. Protein: CASSLGPTSPLHF. V and J are TRBV12-3 or TRBV12-4 and TRBJ1-6; D not certain. The CDR3 is 13 amino acids. V was shortened by 1 base and J by 9 bases, with 7 bases between the two germline ends.

This clonotype was counted only a few times. V usage is TRBV28 and J usage is TRBJ2-2; TRBD2 might be the D (5 bases). The V and J ends lost 10 bases and 7 bases respectively, with 16 bases between them. CDR1 is MDHEN and CDR2 is SYDVKM in the germline V gene. This CDR3 has 13 residues. The CDR3 spells CATGVPGSGELFF. The CDR3 DNA follows: TGTGCCACCGGGGTCCCGGGAAGCGGGGAGCTGTTTTTT.

The chain carries TRBV12-3 or TRBV12-4 and TRBJ1-3; no definite D call. The CDR3 consists of 12 residues. The V and J ends lost 3 bases and 4 bases respectively, with 4 bases between them. In DNA, the CDR3 is TGTGCCAGCAGTTTTGAGGGAAACACCATATATTTT. Translating it yields CASSFEGNTIYF.

V and J are TRBV30 and TRBJ2-3, with 8 nucleotides matching TRBD2. The length of the CDR3 is 15 residues. V gave up 1 base and J gave up 5 bases; unmatched junction bases: 8. Germline CDR1 GTSNPN, CDR2 SVGIG (reference sequence). The CDR3, as DNA: TGTGCCTGGAGTGCACATAGCGGGGCGGGAGATACGCAGTATTTT. Translation: CAWSAHSGAGDTQYF.

The CDR3 is CASWELETGELFF. Here the CDR3 DNA reads TGTGCCAGCTGGGAACTAGAGACCGGGGAGCTGTTTTTT. The chain carries TRBV6-1 and TRBJ2-2; D possibly corresponds to TRBD2 (5 bases). Germline V gives CDR1 MNHNS, CDR2 SASEGT. Trimming shortened V by 8 bases and J by 5 bases, and 12 bases separated the two germline ends. This CDR3 has 13 amino acids.

The gene calls are TRBV2 and TRBJ1-3; D call uncertain. Germline assignment: CDR1 SNHLY and CDR2 FYNNEI. This CDR3 has 15 amino acids. V lost 0 bases to trimming and J lost 0 bases, with 6 bases between them. This CDR3 is CASSEAHSSGNTIYF. In DNA form, the CDR3 reads TGTGCCAGCAGTGAAGCGCACAGCTCTGGAAACACCATATATTTT.

This clonotype was observed a handful of times. The rearrangement joins TRBV7-8 to TRBJ1-5; D may be TRBD1 (5 bases). In germline, CDR1 is SGHVS, CDR2 FQNEAQ. The CDR3 is made up of 16 amino acids. Deletions cut 1 base from V and 2 bases from J, with 12 bases between. In DNA form, the CDR3 reads TGTGCCAGCAGCTTAGTTTCGCGGGGGGGCAATCAGCCCCAGCATTTT. Amino acid sequence: CASSLVSRGGNQPQHF.

This clonotype was detected only a few times. The chain employs TRBV30 and TRBJ1-5; 7 positions agree with TRBD1. Germline values: CDR1 GTSNPN, CDR2 SVGIG (reference sequence). The ends lost 3 bases at V and 0 bases at J; junction bases unmatched: 2. The CDR3 sequence is 14 residues long. This CDR3 is CAWRGDSSNQPQHF. The CDR3 coding sequence is TGTGCCTGGAGAGGGGACAGTAGCAATCAGCCCCAGCATTTT.

This clonotype has a count of ten or more. This chain connects TRBV6-5 to TRBJ1-5, with TRBD1 matching 7 bases. CDR3 length: 13 amino acids. V lost 7 bases and J lost 6; bases outside the gene matches: 6. Germline V lookup: CDR1 MNHEY, CDR2 SVGAGI. CDR3 region: CASKQGERQPQHF. The CDR3 region has the DNA TGTGCCAGCAAGCAGGGGGAGCGTCAGCCCCAGCATTTT.

This clonotype has more than one count but fewer than ten. The V call is TRBV6-1, the J call TRBJ2-3, with D unclear. The CDR3 extends over 13 amino acids. Per germline, CDR1 MNHNS and CDR2 SASEGT. V was trimmed by 8 bases and J by 1 base, leaving 10 bases between them. As DNA, the CDR3 is TGTGCCAGCCTCCCCCCCGGCACAGATACGCAGTATTTT. Its translation is CASLPPGTDTQYF.

This clonotype has ten or more counts. This rearrangement joins TRBV15 to TRBJ2-1; D is uncertain. Trimming cost V 1 base and J 5 bases, with 24 bases left between them. The CDR3 consists of 19 residues. The germline gives CDR1 LNHNV, CDR2 YYDKDF (reference sequence). The CDR3 DNA is TGTGCCACCAGCAGAGGAAGAGTAGATCTTGTCCTCTTAAACAATGAGCAGTTCTTC. Translated, it gives CATSRGRVDLVLLNNEQFF.

This chain links TRBV4-3 with TRBJ2-7; 8 nucleotides line up with TRBD1. The length of the CDR3 is 16 residues. CDR1 is LGHNA and CDR2 is YSLEER in the germline V gene. V was pared by 4 bases and J by 3 bases, with 11 bases of the junction left unmatched. In DNA form, the CDR3 reads TGCGCCAGCAGCCTCCAGACCAGGACAGGGATCTACGAGCAGTACTTC. This gives the protein CASSLQTRTGIYEQYF.

This rearrangement joins TRBV7-7 to TRBJ2-2; D gene unclear. CDR3 length equals 13 residues. Per germline, CDR1 SSHAT and CDR2 FNYEAQ (reference sequence). The CDR3 sequence is CASGSPMAGELFF. In DNA form, the CDR3 reads TGTGCTAGTGGATCCCCTATGGCCGGGGAGCTGTTTTTT.

This chain joins TRBV6-1 and TRBJ2-3; 8 nucleotides line up with TRBD2. V dropped 2 bases and J dropped 3; count of bases not matched to a gene: 10. The germline CDR1 and CDR2 sequences are MNHNS and SASEGT. The CDR3 contains 17 residues. The CDR3 is CASSEKMAGGGTDTQYF. DNA for the CDR3: TGTGCCAGCAGTGAAAAAATGGCGGGGGGCGGGACAGATACGCAGTATTTT.

This chain connects TRBV7-9 to TRBJ2-3; 11 bases match TRBD2. J was trimmed by 4 bases and V by 4 bases; bases with no gene match: 7. Germline assignment: CDR1 SEHNR and CDR2 FQNEAQ (reference sequence). The CDR3 is 16 amino acids. CDR3 DNA: TGTGCCAGCAGCTACGAAGGGACTAGCGGTGCAGATACGCAGTATTTT. Amino acids: CASSYEGTSGADTQYF.